This TCR beta chain originates from a study of blood T cells in healthy people across ages. Study details: About one barcoded beta molecule per two T cells was the capture yield of template switching.

Through a sample-barcoded 5' primer and a J-beta primer mix, a second PCR was run for about 6 to 12 cycles. Using its own MiXCR run on the 5' RACE reads, TCRdb lists one record per CDR3 protein. Altogether 980,000 or so distinct CDR3 sequences are present, around 48% being singletons, with the ten largest covering under 15%. In the case of this clonotype: The target antigen is unknown.

The CDR3 extends over 12 amino acids. Germline CDR1 and CDR2: MNHNS and SASEGT. The V and J ends lost 5 bases and 3 bases respectively, with 7 bases between them. Broader study findings: Per million T cells, TCR beta diversity dropped roughly linearly as age increased.

Healthy individuals of Caucasian origin from Russia, aged 6 to 90, served as donors. The sample taken for sequencing was blood. The chain couples TRBV6-1 to TRBJ1-2, with D tentatively TRBD1 (5 bases). This clonotype was obtained from a young man in good health. CDR3 in amino acids: CASSRQHYGYTF. In DNA form, the CDR3 reads TGTGCCAGCAGTCGACAGCACTATGGCTACACCTTC.